One sample yielded the 30 T cell receptor beta chains listed below, sequenced in a study of early T cells in non-severe SARS-CoV-2 infection. TCRdb analysed the 5' RACE reads with MiXCR anew, one entry per CDR3 protein. This sample has 45,000 to 60,000 distinct CDR3 sequences, with around 8.5% found just once. Sequencing was carried out using whole blood. The receptors shown here come from an adult who was a healthcare worker with PCR-confirmed SARS-CoV-2 infection or an uninfected control (not recorded which).

This clonotype was observed a few times. The V gene is TRBV7-9, the J gene TRBJ1-2, with 8 bases that match TRBD1. This CDR3 contains 12 residues. Germline V gene data show CDR1 as SEHNR and CDR2 as FQNEAQ (reference sequence). V was pared by 4 bases and J by 7 bases, with 2 bases of the junction left unmatched. CDR3 loop: CASSYGQGGYTF. CDR3 bases: TGTGCCAGCAGCTACGGACAGGGTGGCTACACCTTC.

This clonotype has a count of ten or more. V gene TRBV6-6 combines with J gene TRBJ1-2; D perhaps matches TRBD1 (5 bases). The V end was cut by 0 bases, the J end by 5 bases, with 16 bases between. This CDR3 has 16 residues. The germline V gene has CDR1 MNHNY and CDR2 SVGAGI (reference sequence). The CDR3 sequence: CASSYSNAGEGYGYTF. CDR3 DNA sequence: TGTGCCAGCAGTTACTCGAACGCGGGAGAGGGGTATGGCTACACCTTC.

This rearrangement joins TRBV3-1 to TRBJ2-2; TRBD2 matches 7 bases. The trim removed 2 bases at V and 2 bases at J, leaving 2 bases unmatched. The CDR3 is made up of 15 amino acids. Germline lookup yields CDR1 LGHDT and CDR2 YNNKEL (reference sequence). The CDR3 sequence is CASSQSGVNTGELFF. The CDR3 DNA is TGTGCCAGCAGCCAAAGCGGGGTAAACACCGGGGAGCTGTTTTTT.

The sample holds many counts of this clonotype. The genes are TRBV20-1 and TRBJ1-5; no definite D call. Germline loops: CDR1 DFQATT, CDR2 SNEGSKA (reference sequence). Trimming took 6 bases from V and 5 from J, leaving 14 bases between them. This CDR3 has 13 residues. The CDR3 region is CSAPYGPDQPQHF. Written as DNA, the CDR3 is TGCAGTGCCCCCTACGGCCCTGATCAGCCCCAGCATTTT.

The V gene is TRBV15, the J gene TRBJ2-5, with D possibly matching TRBD1 (5 bases). V lost 10 bases and J 1 base, leaving 7 bases between the germline ends. Germline loops: CDR1 LNHNV, CDR2 YYDKDF (reference sequence). The CDR3 length is 11 residues. Here the CDR3 reads CAIRVQETQYF. CDR3 in DNA: TGTGCCATCAGGGTCCAAGAGACCCAGTACTTC.

This clonotype has a handful of counts. The gene calls are TRBV29-1 and TRBJ2-3; a weak D match, TRBD1 (6 bases). Germline loops: CDR1 SQVTM, CDR2 ANQGSEA. V gave up 4 bases and J gave up 2 bases, with 13 bases separating them. CDR3 length: 14 residues. The CDR3 DNA reads as TGCAGCGTTGTGGGGGCTGGGGACACAGATACGCAGTATTTT. This codes for CSVVGAGDTDTQYF.

The chain combines TRBV10-3 with TRBJ1-1; a possible D gene is TRBD1 (6 bases). Deletions cut 6 bases from V and 0 bases from J, with 14 bases between. This CDR3 region has 15 residues. Germline V CDR1 and CDR2: ENHRY, SYGVKD. CDR3 residues: CAIREQGFLNTEAFF. The CDR3 DNA follows: TGTGCCATCAGGGAACAGGGTTTCTTGAACACTGAAGCTTTCTTT.

V and J are TRBV14 and TRBJ2-3; maybe TRBD2 (6 bases). The CDR3 is 15 residues long. Between the trimmed V and J ends, which lost 4 bases and 5 bases, there was a span of 16 bases. The germline V gene encodes CDR1 SGHDN and CDR2 FVKESK. This CDR3 reads CASSPGLFMGDTQYF. CDR3 in DNA: TGTGCCAGCAGCCCGGGACTTTTCATGGGAGATACGCAGTATTTT.

The V call is TRBV4-2, the J call TRBJ1-2; D may be TRBD1 (6 bases). This CDR3 spans 13 amino acids. CDR1 LGHNA and CDR2 YNFKEQ come from the germline V gene. Trimming pared 3 bases from V and 7 bases from J, leaving 12 bases between. The CDR3 is CASSQKSGAGYTF. The CDR3 region has the DNA TGTGCCAGCAGCCAGAAGTCGGGGGCTGGCTACACCTTC.

The V call is TRBV7-3, the J call TRBJ2-1; D call uncertain. CDR3 length: 17 residues. CDR1 and CDR2 from the germline V gene are SGHTA and FQGTGA. Trimming took off 2 bases at V and 6 bases at J, with 20 bases between the two ends. For the CDR3, the DNA is TGTGCCAGCAGCTTAGGTGTTGGGGATGGCCGTCGCAATGAGCAGTTCTTC. This translates into CASSLGVGDGRRNEQFF.

This clonotype has a handful of counts. A junction end diverges from the germline sequence, so it may reflect a read error. This chain connects TRBV6-5 to TRBJ1-2; 7 nucleotides line up with TRBD1. Germline lookup yields CDR1 MNHEY and CDR2 SVGAGI. The CDR3 covers 15 residues. CDR3 nucleotide sequence: TGTGCCACCAGTCACCGGGACAGCCGTAACTATGGCTACACCTTC. Translated, it gives CATSHRDSRNYGYTF.

This CDR3 reads CASSKEWSTDTQYF. CDR3 nucleotides: TGTGCCAGCAGCAAAGAATGGAGCACAGATACGCAGTATTTT. The chain is built from TRBV21-1 and TRBJ2-3. TRBV21-1 corresponds to a pseudogene. The CDR3 is made up of 14 amino acids.

This clonotype was observed a handful of times. This chain connects TRBV12-3 or TRBV12-4 to TRBJ1-6; perhaps TRBD1 as D (6 bases). V lost 5 bases and J lost 10, with 18 bases in between. This CDR3 contains 15 residues. This chain's CDR3 is CASSTKGGAESPLHF. CDR3 coding DNA: TGTGCCAGCAGTACAAAGGGGGGCGCCGAATCACCCCTCCACTTT.

This clonotype was counted ten times or more. The J gene is TRBJ2-1, the V gene TRBV5-1; TRBD2 might be the D (5 bases). V lost 2 bases to trimming and J lost 0 bases, with 9 bases between them. The CDR3 length is 15 residues. In germline, CDR1 is SGHRS, CDR2 YFSETQ. This chain's CDR3 is CASSFSASSYNEQFF. In nucleotides, the CDR3 is TGCGCCAGCAGCTTTAGCGCGAGCTCCTACAATGAGCAGTTCTTC. Based on the CDR3 plus reference TRBV5-1 and TRBJ2-1, the full variable domain is KAGVTQTPRYLIKTRGQQVTLSCSPISGHRSVSWYQQTPGQGLQFLFEYFSETQRNKGNFPGRFSGRQFSNSRSEMNVSTLELGDSALYLCASSFSASSYNEQFFGPGTRLTVL.

This clonotype was found a few times. This chain links TRBV30 with TRBJ1-1; D gene unclear. Germline lookup yields CDR1 GTSNPN and CDR2 SVGIG (reference sequence). The CDR3 spans 12 residues. The V end was cut by 0 bases, the J end by 3 bases, with 5 bases between. The DNA of the CDR3 is TGTGCCTGGAGTGTAGCGGACACTGAAGCTTTCTTT. It is translated as CAWSVADTEAFF. The full variable domain, completed using reference TRBV30 and TRBJ1-1, is SQTIHQWPATLVQPVGSPLSLECTVEGTSNPNLYWYRQAAGRGLQLLFYSVGIGQISSEVPQNLSASRPQDRQFILSSKKLLLSDSGFYLCAWSVADTEAFFGQGTRLTVV.

V gene TRBV9 combines with J gene TRBJ2-7, with a weak D call TRBD1 (6 bases). CDR1 is SGDLS, CDR2 YYNGEE, per germline. The CDR3 has 13 amino acids. V was pared by 0 bases and J by 4 bases, with 8 bases between. Here the CDR3 DNA reads TGTGCCAGCAGCGTAGACAGGGAGTACGAGCAGTACTTC. This translates into CASSVDREYEQYF.

This clonotype was counted at least ten times. At one of its ends the junction is not consistent with the germline gene, which may arise from a read error. The V gene is TRBV10-3, the J gene TRBJ1-1; D might be TRBD1 (5 bases). Per germline, CDR1 ENHRY and CDR2 SYGVKD. This CDR3 region has 12 residues. CDR3 sequence reads: CAISEGTGEVFF. CDR3 in DNA: TGTGCCATCAGTGAAGGTACAGGAGAAGTTTTCTTT.

This clonotype was recorded a few times. CDR3 residues: CASSFDLSYSNEQFF. In DNA form, the CDR3 reads TGTGCCAGCAGTTTCGACCTGAGTTATTCAAATGAGCAGTTCTTC. The V gene is TRBV12-3 or TRBV12-4, the J gene TRBJ2-1; the D is unclear. Trimming took 3 bases from V and 7 from J, leaving 16 bases between them. The CDR3 is 15 amino acids.

This chain uses TRBV18 with TRBJ1-1; TRBD1 is a possible D gene (5 bases). Trimming removed 5 bases from V and 7 bases from J, with 17 bases in between. There are 14 residues in the CDR3. The germline V gene encodes CDR1 KGHSH and CDR2 LQKENI. CDR3 sequence (DNA): TGTGCCAGCTCAAGGGACGCCAATTTGGTTGAAGCTTTCTTT. The encoded protein is CASSRDANLVEAFF.

V usage is TRBV5-1 and J usage is TRBJ2-3; D remains unclear. The CDR3 is 11 amino acids. Trimming stripped 7 bases from V and 6 bases from J, with 9 bases between. Per germline, CDR1 SGHRS and CDR2 YFSETQ. This CDR3 reads CASSSEDTQYF. The CDR3 coding sequence is TGCGCCAGCTCGTCCGAGGATACGCAGTATTTT. The whole variable domain, filled in from reference TRBV5-1 and TRBJ2-3, reads KAGVTQTPRYLIKTRGQQVTLSCSPISGHRSVSWYQQTPGQGLQFLFEYFSETQRNKGNFPGRFSGRQFSNSRSEMNVSTLELGDSALYLCASSSEDTQYFGPGTRLTVL.

This clonotype was found many times. V usage is TRBV7-2 and J usage is TRBJ1-5; the D is unclear. This CDR3 is 13 amino acids long. Trimming took off 8 bases at V and 9 bases at J, with 17 bases between the two ends. Per germline, CDR1 SGHTA and CDR2 FQGNSA. The CDR3 DNA reads TGTGCCAGCCGTGTGGACCGCTTGGGGCCCCAGCATTTT. Translating it yields CASRVDRLGPQHF.

This clonotype was observed a few times. The V gene is TRBV3-1, the J gene TRBJ2-1; TRBD2 is a possible D gene (7 bases). Trimming took 0 bases from V and 9 from J, leaving 18 bases between them. The CDR3 consists of 16 residues. Germline-derived CDR1 and CDR2 are LGHDT and YNNKEL (reference sequence). The CDR3 region has the DNA TGTGCCAGCAGCCAAGATCTTGTCGGGGGGCCCGGTGAGCAGTTCTTC. Encoded protein: CASSQDLVGGPGEQFF.

This clonotype was counted only a few times. The V and J genes are TRBV11-2 and TRBJ2-3; 7 nucleotides match TRBD1. This CDR3 has 17 amino acids. Trimming removed 0 bases from V and 4 bases from J; junction bases left unmatched: 10. Germline CDR1 and CDR2: SGHAT and FQNNGV. CDR3 coding DNA: TGTGCCAGCAGCTTAGACTCCGAGACAGGGATGCCAGATACGCAGTATTTT. Protein product: CASSLDSETGMPDTQYF. Based on the CDR3 plus reference TRBV11-2 and TRBJ2-3, the full variable domain is EAGVAQSPRYKIIEKRQSVAFWCNPISGHATLYWYQQILGQGPKLLIQFQNNGVVDDSQLPKDRFSAERLKGVDSTLKIQPAKLEDSAVYLCASSLDSETGMPDTQYFGPGTRLTVL.

This clonotype was seen only a few times. The J gene is TRBJ2-1, the V gene TRBV27, with no clear D. Germline loops: CDR1 MNHEY, CDR2 SMNVEV (reference sequence). The CDR3 covers 16 residues. V gave up 6 bases and J gave up 0 bases, with 15 bases separating them. CDR3 bases: TGTGCCAGCAGCTTTCTTGGGGTTAGCTCCTACAATGAGCAGTTCTTC. Translated: CASSFLGVSSYNEQFF.

J is TRBJ1-1 and V is TRBV7-2; maybe TRBD1 (5 bases). The V gene lost 4 bases and the J gene lost 6 bases, with 12 bases spanning the gap. The CDR3 has 13 residues. The germline V gene encodes CDR1 SGHTA and CDR2 FQGNSA. As DNA, the CDR3 is TGTGCCAGCAGCTCCACAGGAAACTCTGAAGCTTTCTTT. Protein sequence: CASSSTGNSEAFF.

This clonotype was seen many times. The J gene is TRBJ2-5, the V gene TRBV7-9; D is uncertain. Germline values: CDR1 SEHNR, CDR2 FQNEAQ (reference sequence). This CDR3 comprises 14 residues. Trimming took off 1 base at V and 4 bases at J, with 10 bases between the two ends. The CDR3 DNA sequence: TGTGCCAGCAGCTTAGAAGTACCACCAGAGACCCAGTACTTC. Translation gives CASSLEVPPETQYF.

The chain joins TRBV5-1 to TRBJ1-4; 8 bases line up with TRBD1. Unmatched junction bases numbered 7, after V lost 4 bases and J lost 8 bases. Looked up from germline, CDR1 is SGHRS and CDR2 is YFSETQ. The CDR3 runs to 14 residues. In DNA form, the CDR3 reads TGCGCCAGCAGCCTTGACAGGGGAAGAGAAAAACTGTTTTTT. It encodes CASSLDRGREKLFF.

This chain joins TRBV24-1 and TRBJ2-3; D is ambiguous. The V gene's germline CDR1 is KGHDR and CDR2 SFDVKD. Trimming shortened V by 0 bases and J by 4 bases, and 4 bases separated the two germline ends. This CDR3 region has 13 residues. The chain's CDR3 is CATSDLWADTQYF. Written as DNA, the CDR3 is TGTGCCACCAGTGATTTGTGGGCAGATACGCAGTATTTT.

This chain uses TRBV7-9 with TRBJ2-5; D gene unclear. V gave up 5 bases and J gave up 6 bases, with 7 bases separating them. The CDR3 covers 11 residues. The germline V gene encodes CDR1 SEHNR and CDR2 FQNEAQ (reference sequence). The CDR3 coding sequence is TGTGCCAGCAGCCGAGGTCAGACCCAGTACTTC. It specifies CASSRGQTQYF.

CDR3 sequence reads: CASSFDYFEAYEQYF. The CDR3 DNA follows: TGCGCCAGCAGCTTTGACTACTTTGAGGCTTACGAGCAGTACTTC. This rearrangement joins TRBV5-1 to TRBJ2-7; possible D gene TRBD2, 5 bases. The CDR3 is 15 residues long. In germline, CDR1 is SGHRS, CDR2 YFSETQ. The V and J ends lost 2 bases and 4 bases respectively, with 16 bases between them.